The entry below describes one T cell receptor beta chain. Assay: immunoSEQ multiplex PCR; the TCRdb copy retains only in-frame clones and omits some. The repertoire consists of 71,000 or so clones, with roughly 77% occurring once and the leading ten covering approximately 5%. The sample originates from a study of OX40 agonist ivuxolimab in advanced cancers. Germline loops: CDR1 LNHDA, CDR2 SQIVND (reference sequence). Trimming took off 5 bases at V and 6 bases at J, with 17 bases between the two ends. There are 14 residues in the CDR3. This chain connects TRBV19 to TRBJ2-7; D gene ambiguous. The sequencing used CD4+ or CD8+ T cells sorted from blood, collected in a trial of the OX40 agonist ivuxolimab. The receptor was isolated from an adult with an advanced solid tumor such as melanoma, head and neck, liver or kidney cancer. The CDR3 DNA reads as TGTGCCAGTAGTTTTGGCTTACCTCTTGCCGAGCAGTACTTC. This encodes CASSFGLPLAEQYF.